This TCR beta chain was captured by sequencing in a study of memory CD4+ T cells and cytomegalovirus serostatus. Findings of the study overall: The CMV-associated TCR signature appears largely within the CD4+ memory repertoire.

This CDR3 is built from 14 residues. The germline gives CDR1 SGHVS, CDR2 FQNEAQ. After removal of 5 bases from V and 4 bases from J, the junction contained 5 bases not matched to a gene. In the study's own analysis: Out-of-frame sequences were removed, leaving 2,000,000 or so distinct TCRbeta sequences. Data came from immunoSEQ multiplex PCR; TCRdb stores just in-frame clones and leaves some out. D and trimming were read from the DNA, whereas the V and J calls and clone size are those reported in that table. The repertoire has some 64,000 clones, more than 75% of them found once; the top ten carry roughly 0.9%. The sort gate was single viable CD3+CD4+CD8-CD45RO+ cells for memory CD4+ T cells. Serostatus was set by detecting CMV pp150, pp28, p38, p52 IgG. Note on this clone: What it binds is unknown.

Sequenced input: memory CD4+ T cells from blood. This TCR came from an adult in good health and CMV-seronegative. This chain links TRBV7-8 with TRBJ1-1, with 9 bases identical to TRBD1. This chain's CDR3 is CASSLDRGVTEAFF. CDR3 sequence (DNA): TGTGCCAGCAGCCTCGACAGGGGGGTCACTGAAGCTTTCTTT. The full variable domain, rest sourced from reference TRBV7-8 and TRBJ1-1, is GAGVSQSPRYKVAKRGQDVALRCDPISGHVSLFWYQQALGQGPEFLTYFQNEAQLDKSGLPSDRFFAERPEGSVSTLKIQRTQQEDSAVYLCASSLDRGVTEAFFGQGTRLTVV.